Below, 27 T cell receptor beta chains from the same sample are listed, as sequenced in a study of CD8 T cells in Susac syndrome. With random hexamers, roughly 0.5 to 1 ug RNA was reverse transcribed. TCRdb independently ran MiXCR on the immunoSEQ multiplex PCR reads; one entry per CDR3 protein. The table records about 150,000 distinct CDR3 sequences, around 95% of them present only once. Sequencing used CD8+ T cells from PBMCs. These receptors all stem from a human donor with multiple sclerosis.

J is TRBJ2-3 and V is TRBV15; no definite D call. CDR1 is LNHNV and CDR2 is YYDKDF in the germline V gene (reference sequence). Trimming left V 3 bases short and J 0 bases short, with 10 bases between. The CDR3 covers 15 residues. In nucleotides, the CDR3 is TGTGCCACCAGCAGTGTCGCGTATAGCACAGATACGCAGTATTTT. Amino acid sequence: CATSSVAYSTDTQYF.

The CDR3 DNA sequence: TGTGCCAGCAGGGGGCCGAACACCGGGGAGCTGTTTTTT. Its protein is CASRGPNTGELFF. The rearrangement joins TRBV7-9 to TRBJ2-2; D perhaps matches TRBD1 (5 bases). Trimming cost V 6 bases and J 0 bases, with 5 bases left between them. Germline CDR1 is SEHNR and CDR2 is FQNEAQ (reference sequence). The CDR3 is made up of 13 amino acids. The full variable domain, completed using reference TRBV7-9 and TRBJ2-2, is DTGVSQNPRHKITKRGQNVTFRCDPISEHNRLYWYRQTLGQGPEFLTYFQNEAQLEKSRLLSDRFSAERPKGSFSTLEIQRTEQGDSAMYLCASRGPNTGELFFGEGSRLTVL.

J is TRBJ2-7 and V is TRBV20-1; 8 positions match TRBD1. The trim removed 3 bases at V and 2 bases at J, leaving 6 bases unmatched. Germline CDR1 is DFQATT and CDR2 is SNEGSKA (reference sequence). The CDR3 spans 14 residues. The CDR3 DNA reads as TGCAGTGCTAGGGATGCAGGGGGCGCCTACGAGCAGTACTTC. Amino acids: CSARDAGGAYEQYF.

V is TRBV29-1 and J is TRBJ2-7; the D gene could be TRBD1 or TRBD2 (6 bases each). Germline V gene sequence: CDR1 SQVTM, CDR2 ANQGSEA. V was trimmed by 3 bases and J by 1 base, leaving 13 bases between them. This CDR3 contains 14 residues. In DNA, the CDR3 is TGCAGCGTTGAGGTCGGCGGGACATCCTACGAGCAGTACTTC. Translated: CSVEVGGTSYEQYF.

The gene calls are TRBV29-1 and TRBJ2-3; TRBD2 is a possible D gene (6 bases). Germline V CDR1 and CDR2: SQVTM, ANQGSEA. V gave up 1 base and J gave up 5 bases, with 13 bases separating them. The CDR3 is made up of 14 amino acids. The CDR3 spells CSVEGSGRGDTQYF. CDR3 coding DNA: TGCAGCGTTGAAGGGTCAGGGCGGGGAGATACGCAGTATTTT.

The CDR3 sequence is CSARLAEETQYF. The CDR3 nucleotides are TGCAGTGCTAGACTAGCGGAAGAGACCCAGTACTTC. The V gene is TRBV20-1, the J gene TRBJ2-5; 7 positions agree with TRBD2. Germline CDR1 reads DFQATT; CDR2 reads SNEGSKA (reference sequence). The junction had 0 bases not matched to a gene; V was cut back by 2 bases and J by 3 bases. The CDR3 contains 12 residues.

The V gene is TRBV20-1, the J gene TRBJ2-7; the D gene is possibly TRBD1 (6 bases). Germline V gives CDR1 DFQATT, CDR2 SNEGSKA (reference sequence). The V end was cut by 3 bases, the J end by 3 bases, with 9 bases between. This CDR3 has 12 amino acids. The CDR3 reads CSASSRGYEQYF. CDR3 nucleotides: TGCAGTGCTAGTTCCAGGGGCTACGAGCAGTACTTC.

The genes are TRBV5-1 and TRBJ2-7; 7 bases line up with TRBD2. Germline V gene lookup returns CDR1 SGHRS and CDR2 YFSETQ. CDR3 size: 14 residues. J lost 7 bases, V lost 3 bases, and 10 bases had no gene match. DNA of the CDR3: TGCGCCAGCAGCTCCAGAGCGGGGCCATGGGAGCAGTACTTC. Its translation: CASSSRAGPWEQYF. The complete variable domain, with remaining parts taken from reference TRBV5-1 and TRBJ2-7, reads KAGVTQTPRYLIKTRGQQVTLSCSPISGHRSVSWYQQTPGQGLQFLFEYFSETQRNKGNFPGRFSGRQFSNSRSEMNVSTLELGDSALYLCASSSRAGPWEQYFGPGTRLTVT.

The CDR3 bases are TGCAGTGCTAGACCACGTAATGGAGAGACCCAGTACTTC. Translated, it gives CSARPRNGETQYF. The rearrangement uses TRBV20-1 and TRBJ2-5; no clear D. This CDR3 is 13 amino acids long. The V and J ends lost 2 bases and 4 bases respectively, with 11 bases between them. Germline loops: CDR1 DFQATT, CDR2 SNEGSKA (reference sequence).

The chain is built from TRBV15 and TRBJ2-1, with 9 bases that match TRBD1. Germline V gene sequence: CDR1 LNHNV, CDR2 YYDKDF (reference sequence). This CDR3 has 15 amino acids. V lost 5 bases to trimming and J lost 2 bases; unmatched junction nucleotides: 4. The CDR3 is CATSSRDRAYNEQFF. CDR3 nucleotides: TGTGCCACCAGCTCCCGGGACAGGGCCTACAATGAGCAGTTCTTC.

This clonotype was counted a single time. The rearrangement links TRBV27 to TRBJ2-4, with D possibly matching TRBD2 (5 bases). The CDR3 runs to 15 residues. Germline V gene lookup returns CDR1 MNHEY and CDR2 SMNVEV (reference sequence). V was pared by 4 bases and J by 0 bases, with 10 bases between. This CDR3 reads CASSSGGLAKNIQYF. The CDR3 bases are TGTGCCAGCAGTTCAGGTGGACTAGCCAAAAACATTCAGTACTTC.

V usage is TRBV5-6 and J usage is TRBJ2-1; D might be TRBD1 (5 bases). CDR1 is SGHDT and CDR2 is YYEEEE in the germline V gene. The CDR3 has 15 amino acids. Trimming shortened V by 0 bases and J by 2 bases, and 9 bases separated the two germline ends. The CDR3 nucleotides are TGTGCCAGCAGCTTGGAGGGGATCCCCTACAATGAGCAGTTCTTC. Protein sequence: CASSLEGIPYNEQFF.

The chain is built from TRBV29-1 and TRBJ1-2; 8 nucleotides agree with TRBD1. The CDR3 covers 13 residues. V was clipped by 7 bases and J by 3 bases; unmatched bases: 7. Germline V gene lookup returns CDR1 SQVTM and CDR2 ANQGSEA. CDR3 in DNA: TGCAGCGCCGAAGACAGGGGAGACTATGGCTACACCTTC. Translated, it gives CSAEDRGDYGYTF.

This clonotype appeared a single time. The J gene is TRBJ1-5, the V gene TRBV27; no definite D call. The CDR3 runs 13 residues. Germline CDR1 reads MNHEY; CDR2 reads SMNVEV (reference sequence). Trimming removed 0 bases at V and 7 bases at J, with 7 bases between. Here the CDR3 reads CASSLSGIQPQHF. CDR3 nucleotide sequence: TGTGCCAGCAGTTTATCGGGGATCCAGCCCCAGCATTTT.

V usage is TRBV12-3 or TRBV12-4 and J usage is TRBJ2-3; tentatively, D is TRBD2 (5 bases). The CDR3 covers 14 residues. V shed 7 bases and J shed 2 bases, with 13 bases lying between them. The CDR3: CASTLDSYTDTQYF. CDR3 bases: TGTGCCAGCACTCTGGACTCCTACACAGATACGCAGTATTTT.

This rearrangement joins TRBV3-1 to TRBJ2-1, with 8 bases fitting TRBD2. Germline lookup yields CDR1 LGHDT and CDR2 YNNKEL (reference sequence). V was clipped by 4 bases and J by 10 bases; unmatched bases: 12. CDR3 length: 15 amino acids. CDR3 loop: CASSPGGGLLGEQFF. The CDR3 DNA reads TGTGCCAGCAGCCCCGGGGGGGGTCTACTAGGGGAGCAGTTCTTC.

The chain joins TRBV18 to TRBJ1-2; 7 bases are shared with TRBD1. Germline V lookup: CDR1 KGHSH, CDR2 LQKENI. This CDR3 region has 14 residues. V shed 2 bases and J 4 bases; nucleotides not matched to a gene: 4. The CDR3 here is CASSPEGTAYGYTF. The CDR3 bases are TGTGCCAGCTCACCAGAAGGGACAGCCTATGGCTACACCTTC.

The table lists this clonotype with a count of one. The gene calls are TRBV9 and TRBJ2-7; D perhaps matches TRBD2 (6 bases). The CDR3 length is 14 residues. Trimming pared 7 bases from V and 2 bases from J, leaving 16 bases between. Germline assignment: CDR1 SGDLS and CDR2 YYNGEE. CDR3 nucleotides: TGTGCCAGCTCCGGCGGCCAGCGGGCCTACGAGCAGTACTTC. It codes for CASSGGQRAYEQYF.

This clonotype was detected once. In DNA form, the CDR3 reads TGCGCCAGCAGCTTGGGAACCCTACAGGAAGGGTCCTACGAGCAGTACGTC. Its translation: CASSLGTLQEGSYEQYV. The rearrangement joins TRBV5-1 to TRBJ2-7; tentative D call: TRBD1 (5 bases). Germline V gene sequence: CDR1 SGHRS, CDR2 YFSETQ. This CDR3 region has 17 residues. V lost 0 bases and J 1 base, leaving 17 bases between the germline ends.

The rearrangement joins TRBV6-2 or TRBV6-3 to TRBJ2-1; D might be TRBD1 or TRBD2, each matching 5 bases. This CDR3 contains 12 residues. The V gene's germline CDR1 is MNHEY and CDR2 SVGEGT. The V gene lost 6 bases and the J gene lost 5 bases, with 8 bases spanning the gap. This CDR3 reads CASRGRNNEQFF. The CDR3 region has the DNA TGTGCCAGCAGGGGACGGAACAATGAGCAGTTCTTC.

V is TRBV20-1 and J is TRBJ2-5; TRBD2 aligns across 7 bases. Losses at the gene ends were 0 bases for V and 5 bases for J; bases not matched to a gene: 9. The V gene's germline CDR1 is DFQATT and CDR2 SNEGSKA (reference sequence). CDR3 length: 15 residues. CDR3 loop: CSARDLAALGETQYF. CDR3 DNA sequence: TGCAGTGCTAGAGATCTAGCGGCCCTTGGGGAGACCCAGTACTTC.

The chain uses TRBV3-1 and TRBJ2-1, with D possibly TRBD1 on 5 matching bases. The V end lost 1 base, the J end lost 7 bases, and 11 bases lay between the germline ends. This CDR3 has 14 residues. The germline V gene encodes CDR1 LGHDT and CDR2 YNNKEL (reference sequence). The CDR3 DNA is TGTGCCAGCAGCCAAGTAGGGGCGCAGAATGAGCAGTTCTTC. Translated, it gives CASSQVGAQNEQFF.

This rearrangement joins TRBV14 to TRBJ2-6, with 14 bases matching TRBD2. CDR3 length equals 18 residues. V trimming: 2 bases; J trimming: 2 bases; junction bases outside the gene matches: 2. The germline V gene encodes CDR1 SGHDN and CDR2 FVKESK. The CDR3 sequence: CASSQPGLAGAGANVLTF. The CDR3 coding sequence is TGTGCCAGCAGCCAACCGGGACTAGCGGGGGCTGGGGCCAACGTCCTGACTTTC.

This chain links TRBV6-5 with TRBJ1-1; D is unresolved. CDR1 and CDR2 (germline): MNHEY, SVGAGI. The V and J ends lost 2 bases and 0 bases respectively, with 4 bases between them. The CDR3 length is 13 residues. CDR3 DNA: TGTGCCAGCAGTTACCAGTTGAACACTGAAGCTTTCTTT. This gives the protein CASSYQLNTEAFF.

V and J are TRBV30 and TRBJ2-2; the D is unclear. Germline CDR1 is GTSNPN and CDR2 is SVGIG (reference sequence). V gave up 0 bases and J gave up 5 bases, with 10 bases separating them. CDR3 length equals 14 residues. The CDR3 sequence: CAWSVEVATGELFF. DNA of the CDR3: TGTGCCTGGAGTGTGGAAGTCGCGACCGGGGAGCTGTTTTTT.

The chain couples TRBV15 to TRBJ2-3; 11 bases line up with TRBD2. Germline lookup yields CDR1 LNHNV and CDR2 YYDKDF (reference sequence). Unmatched junction bases numbered 13, after V lost 4 bases and J lost 4 bases. This CDR3 contains 18 residues. The CDR3 DNA sequence: TGTGCCACCAGCACCGAACCGTTAGCGGGGGGGAGGGCAGATACGCAGTATTTT. Protein product: CATSTEPLAGGRADTQYF.

This chain joins TRBV27 and TRBJ1-6; D unresolved. Germline loops: CDR1 MNHEY, CDR2 SMNVEV (reference sequence). The CDR3 has 12 residues. The V end lost 2 bases, the J end lost 7 bases, and 3 bases lay between the germline ends. CDR3 region: CASSLTNSPLHF. The CDR3 DNA reads as TGTGCCAGCAGTTTAACCAATTCACCCCTCCACTTT.